The source of this T cell receptor (beta chain) is a study of T cells in Graves' hyperthyroidism and ophthalmopathy. This clonotype has just a few counts. Amplification of TCR beta CDR3 regions was performed using RNA transcripts as template. A first-round RT-PCR of the TCR CDR3 used the HTBI primer set. Each CDR3 protein is one row after TCRdb ran MiXCR on the multiplex PCR reads. Found here are 300,000 to 450,000 distinct CDR3 sequences, around 13% of them singletons; the top ten hold roughly a fifth. J lost 6 bases, V lost 5 bases, and 1 base had no gene match. Germline V gene sequence: CDR1 MGHDK, CDR2 SYGVNS. The CDR3 totals 11 residues.

The receptor's source is a woman aged 25 to 39 with Graves' ophthalmopathy. The chain links TRBV25-1 to TRBJ2-7; 7 bases line up with TRBD1. Specimen: blood. CDR3 bases: TGTGCCAGCAGTACAGGGGCCGAGCAGTACTTC. This codes for CASSTGAEQYF.